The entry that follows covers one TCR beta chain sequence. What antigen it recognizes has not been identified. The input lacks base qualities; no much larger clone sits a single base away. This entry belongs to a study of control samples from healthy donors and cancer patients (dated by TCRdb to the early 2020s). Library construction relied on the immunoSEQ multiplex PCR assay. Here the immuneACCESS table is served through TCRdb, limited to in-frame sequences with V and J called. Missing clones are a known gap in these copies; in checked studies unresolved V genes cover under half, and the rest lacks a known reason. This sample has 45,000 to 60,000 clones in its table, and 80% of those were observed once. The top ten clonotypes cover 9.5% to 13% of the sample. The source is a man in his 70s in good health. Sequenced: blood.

The sequenced DNA is TGCGCCAGCAGCTTGGAGCCCGGGAAAGCGGGCGAGCAGTACTTC. Translated, this gives CASSLEPGKAGEQYF. The chain is encoded by TRBV5-1 joined to TRBJ2-7; TRBD2 is a weak D gene call, 6 bases matching. Trimming removed 0 bases from V and 6 bases from J, leaving 16 bases between the germline ends. Spanning cysteine to phenylalanine, the CDR3 consists of 15 amino acids. Kept here is only the CDR3 DNA, which spans 45 bases and is read in frame from base 1. CDR1 and CDR2 are drawn from the germline V gene: SGHRS, YFSETQ. When the CDR3 is completed using the reference TRBV5-1 and TRBJ2-7 genes on either side, the full variable domain is KAGVTQTPRYLIKTRGQQVTLSCSPISGHRSVSWYQQTPGQGLQFLFEYFSETQRNKGNFPGRFSGRQFSNSRSEMNVSTLELGDSALYLCASSLEPGKAGEQYFGPGTRLTVT.